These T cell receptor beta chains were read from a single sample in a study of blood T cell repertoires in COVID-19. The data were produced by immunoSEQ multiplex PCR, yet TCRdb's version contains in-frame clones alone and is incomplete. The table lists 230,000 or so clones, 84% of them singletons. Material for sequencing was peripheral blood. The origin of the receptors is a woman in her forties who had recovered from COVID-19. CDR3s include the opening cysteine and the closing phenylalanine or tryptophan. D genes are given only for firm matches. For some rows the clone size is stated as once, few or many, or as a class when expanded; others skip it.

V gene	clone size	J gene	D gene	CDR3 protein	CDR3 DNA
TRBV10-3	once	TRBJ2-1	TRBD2	CAISAERGSLYNEQFF	TGTGCCATCAGTGCCGAGCGGGGGTCCCTATACAATGAGCAGTTCTTC
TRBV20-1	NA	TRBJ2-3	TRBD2	CSASVSLAGDTDTQYF	TGCAGTGCTAGTGTCTCTCTAGCGGGGGACACAGATACGCAGTATTTT
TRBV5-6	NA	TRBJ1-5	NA	CASSLAVKTYSNQPQHF	TGTGCCAGCAGCTTGGCCGTCAAGACTTATAGCAATCAGCCCCAGCATTTT
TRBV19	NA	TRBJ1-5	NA	CASSILAGGNQPQHF	TGTGCCAGTAGTATTCTGGCAGGGGGCAATCAGCCCCAGCATTTT
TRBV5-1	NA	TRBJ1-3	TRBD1	CASSPGQGGGNTIYF	TGCGCCAGCAGCCCGGGCCAGGGGGGAGGAAACACCATATATTTT
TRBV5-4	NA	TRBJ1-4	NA	CASSLGQANEKLFF	TGTGCCAGCAGCTTGGGGCAGGCTAATGAAAAACTGTTTTTT
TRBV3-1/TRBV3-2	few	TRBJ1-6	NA	CASSQGTWGNSPLHF	TGTGCCAGCAGCCAAGGGACCTGGGGCAATTCACCCCTCCACTTT
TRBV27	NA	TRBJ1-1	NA	CASSFIQNTEAFF	TGTGCCAGCAGTTTTATACAGAACACTGAAGCTTTCTTT
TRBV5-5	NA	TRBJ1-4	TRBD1	CASSYAGTGYEKLFF	TGTGCCAGCAGCTACGCCGGGACAGGGTATGAAAAACTGTTTTTT
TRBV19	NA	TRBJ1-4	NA	CASSRGATGSNEKLFF	TGTGCCAGTAGTAGGGGAGCGACAGGCTCTAATGAAAAACTGTTTTTT
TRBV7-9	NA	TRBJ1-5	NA	CASSLTGNQPQHF	TGTGCCAGCAGCTTAACGGGAAATCAGCCCCAGCATTTT
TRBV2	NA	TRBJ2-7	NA	CASSDAGHNYEQYF	TGTGCCAGCAGTGATGCGGGGCACAATTACGAGCAGTACTTC
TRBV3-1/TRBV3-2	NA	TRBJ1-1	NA	CASSPTGSGNTEAFF	TGTGCCAGCAGCCCTACAGGGTCCGGTAACACTGAAGCTTTCTTT
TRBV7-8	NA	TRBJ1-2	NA	CASSLSGIGGYTF	TGTGCCAGCAGCTTATCGGGGATAGGCGGCTACACCTTC
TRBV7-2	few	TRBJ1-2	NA	CASSPQLGGTYGYTF	TGTGCCAGCAGCCCCCAACTAGGGGGAACCTATGGCTACACCTTC
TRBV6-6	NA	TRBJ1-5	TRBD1	CASRSGQGYQPQHF	TGTGCCAGCAGATCGGGACAGGGTTATCAGCCCCAGCATTTT
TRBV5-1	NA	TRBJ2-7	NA	CASSFTAAYEQYF	TGCGCCAGCAGTTTTACAGCAGCCTACGAGCAGTACTTC
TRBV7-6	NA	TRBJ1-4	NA	CASSPTPATNEKLFF	TGTGCCAGCAGCCCAACCCCAGCAACTAATGAAAAACTGTTTTTT
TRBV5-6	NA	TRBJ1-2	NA	CASSFLQVTYGYTF	TGTGCCAGCAGCTTCCTACAGGTTACCTATGGCTACACCTTC
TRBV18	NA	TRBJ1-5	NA	CASSPGARDQPQHF	TGTGCCAGCTCACCGGGGGCGCGGGATCAGCCCCAGCATTTT
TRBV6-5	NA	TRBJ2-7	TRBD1	CASSTGTAYEQYF	TGTGCCAGCAGTACCGGGACAGCGTACGAGCAGTACTTC
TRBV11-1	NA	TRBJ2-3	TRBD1	CASSLGGTGADTQYF	TGTGCCAGCAGCTTAGGCGGGACAGGGGCAGATACGCAGTATTTT
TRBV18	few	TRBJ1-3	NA	CASSPGINSGNTIYF	TGTGCCAGCTCACCCGGGATTAACTCTGGAAACACCATATATTTT
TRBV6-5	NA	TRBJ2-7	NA	CASSYSIGGEQYF	TGTGCCAGCAGTTACTCGATCGGTGGCGAGCAGTACTTC
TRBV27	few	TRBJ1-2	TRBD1	CASSSTTGGTNYGYTF	TGTGCCAGCAGTTCAACCACAGGGGGGACTAACTATGGCTACACCTTC
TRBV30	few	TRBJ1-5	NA	CAWNMISNQPQHF	TGTGCCTGGAACATGATTAGCAATCAGCCCCAGCATTTT
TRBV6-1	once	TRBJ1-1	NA	CASSDRRGRANEAFF	TGTGCCAGCAGTGATAGAAGGGGCAGGGCGAATGAAGCTTTCTTT
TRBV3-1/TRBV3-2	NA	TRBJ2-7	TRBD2	CASSPRTSGGNYEQYF	TGTGCCAGCAGCCCCCGGACTAGCGGGGGGAACTACGAGCAGTACTTC
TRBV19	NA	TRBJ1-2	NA	CASSIRWETGQIYGYTF	TGTGCCAGTAGTATTCGGTGGGAGACTGGACAGATCTATGGCTACACCTTC
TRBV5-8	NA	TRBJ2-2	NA	CASSAGWGTGELFF	TGTGCCAGCAGCGCAGGGTGGGGCACCGGGGAGCTGTTTTTT
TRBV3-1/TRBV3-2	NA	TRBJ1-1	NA	CASSQGPFGEAFF	TGTGCCAGCAGCCAAGGTCCGTTCGGTGAAGCTTTCTTT
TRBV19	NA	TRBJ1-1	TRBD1	CASNRGGWVRNTEAFF	TGTGCCAGTAATCGAGGGGGCTGGGTAAGGAACACTGAAGCTTTCTTT
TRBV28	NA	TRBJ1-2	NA	CASSRTDNYGYTF	TGTGCCAGCAGTAGGACAGATAACTATGGCTACACCTTC
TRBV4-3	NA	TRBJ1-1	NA	CASSQGPETAEAFF	TGCGCCAGCAGCCAAGGGCCGGAGACAGCGGAAGCTTTCTTT
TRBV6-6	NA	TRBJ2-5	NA	CASRRPQYQETQYF	TGTGCCAGCCGTCGACCTCAGTACCAAGAGACCCAGTACTTC
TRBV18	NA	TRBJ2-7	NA	CASSPSGGYEQYF	TGTGCCAGCTCACCATCGGGTGGCTACGAGCAGTACTTC
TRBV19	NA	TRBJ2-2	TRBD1	CASSPEDRVNTGELFF	TGTGCCAGTAGCCCCGAGGACAGGGTAAACACCGGGGAGCTGTTTTTT
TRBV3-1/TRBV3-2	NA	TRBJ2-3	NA	CASSQVTSGTDTQYF	TGTGCCAGCAGCCAAGTGACTAGTGGCACAGATACGCAGTATTTT
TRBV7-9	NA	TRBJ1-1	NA	CASSPRDLWGAFF	TGTGCCAGCAGCCCGAGGGACTTATGGGGAGCTTTCTTT